This T cell receptor (beta chain) was found in a study of blood T cell repertoires in COVID-19. TCRdb's table, derived via immunoSEQ multiplex PCR, lists solely in-frame clones and lacks some. The sample yields 75,000 to 90,000 clones, around 91% seen once. The V gene lost 5 bases and the J gene lost 4 bases, with 9 bases spanning the gap. Germline V CDR1 and CDR2: LNHDA, SQIVND (reference sequence). This CDR3 is built from 13 residues. This clone came up once. This TCR came from a woman aged 50 to 60 in a cohort sampled during active COVID-19. What was sequenced was peripheral blood. The chain uses TRBV19 and TRBJ1-5; D remains unclear. The CDR3 nucleotides read TGTGCCAGTAGTCCCGGTCGAAATCAGCCCCAGCATTTT. Its translation is CASSPGRNQPQHF.